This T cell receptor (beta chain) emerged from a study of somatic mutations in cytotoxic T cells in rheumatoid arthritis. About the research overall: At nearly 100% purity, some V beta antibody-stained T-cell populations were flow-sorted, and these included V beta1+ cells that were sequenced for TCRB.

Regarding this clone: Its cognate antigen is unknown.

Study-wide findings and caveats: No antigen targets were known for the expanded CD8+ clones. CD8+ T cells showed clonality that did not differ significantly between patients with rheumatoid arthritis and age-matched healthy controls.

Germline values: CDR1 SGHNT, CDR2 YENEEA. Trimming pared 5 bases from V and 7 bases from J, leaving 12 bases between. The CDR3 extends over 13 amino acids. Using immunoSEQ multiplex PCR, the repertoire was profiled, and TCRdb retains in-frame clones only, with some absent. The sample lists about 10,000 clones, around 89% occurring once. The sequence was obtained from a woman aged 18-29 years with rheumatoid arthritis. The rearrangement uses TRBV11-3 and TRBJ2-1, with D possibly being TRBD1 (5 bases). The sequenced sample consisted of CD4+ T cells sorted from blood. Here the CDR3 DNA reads TGTGCCAGCAGCCTGGGGCAGGGAAATGAGCAGTTCTTC. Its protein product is CASSLGQGNEQFF.